The T cell receptor beta chain described here comes from a study of regulatory T cells in long-lasting Graves disease (dated by TCRdb to the early 2020s). Notes on the research overall: Persistent Graves' disease meant more than 5 years of antithyroid drug treatment with TSH receptor autoantibodies that stayed positive. Patients with persistent Graves' disease were compared with patients with newly diagnosed Graves' disease using TCR sequencing and RNA sequencing of peripheral blood. The study took place in China and was registered as a clinical trial. A total of around 35 samples underwent TCR sequencing, from roughly 13 patients with persistent Graves' disease and 20 patients with newly diagnosed Graves' disease. Antithyroid drugs had been taken for about 10.3 years on average by persistent Graves' disease patients in the clinical cohort.

The CDR3 sequence holds 13 residues, the cysteine and phenylalanine included. CDR3 DNA is the only sequence kept; it has 39 bases, read in frame from the first base. Relative to germline, V is 4 bases shorter and J is 7 bases shorter, with 13 bases between their ends. CDR1 and CDR2 (SNHLY, FYNNEI) derive from the germline V gene. This clonotype was found many times. Its target antigen remains unknown. No much larger clonotype is one base removed from it; base qualities were not supplied. The library was generated by multiplex PCR. TCRdb records Illumina HiSeq 4000 as the sequencer. iRepertoire HTBI primers and Arm-PCR amplification of CDR3 regions were used to construct TCR beta libraries. Before sequencing, the PCR products went through gel purification. From the authors' description of their analysis: Across samples, around 62 TRBV and 13 to 15 TRBJ segments were identified and used for gene usage analysis of CDR3 amino acid clonotypes. COPE and FqMerger were used to merge filtered high-quality paired reads into contigs. BLAST was used to align contigs to the IMGT TRBV, TRBD and TRBJ reference genes, and CDR3 was defined following IMGT. Highly expanded clones were defined as clonotypes with a frequency above 0.1%. Repertoire diversity was measured by Shannon entropy, and V-J evenness by the Gini coefficient. A clonotype found in more than one individual was treated as public. TCRdb trimmed public reads at Q25 via fastp, called clones via MiXCR and kept in-frame beta chains. CDR3 protein sequences are deduplicated, and each keeps its most common genes and DNA. TCRdb's processing, not the study's, gives the V and J calls here. In this sample the table shows about 470,000 distinct CDR3 sequences, under 25% of which occur a single time. The ten top clones hold 6.5% to 8% of the sample.

Paper-wide results and their limitations: A larger number of public clonotypes was shared among persistent patients (approximately 3,000) than among newly diagnosed patients (around 970). The small sample size was acknowledged by the authors as a limitation that may reduce accuracy. Compared with newly diagnosed patients, persistent Graves' disease patients had lower TCR Shannon entropy and fewer highly expanded clones, which suggests clonal expansion. Sequencing and analysis were restricted to the TCR beta chain. TRBV28, TRBJ1-2 and TRBJ2-5 were preferentially used in persistent disease, while TRBV20-1 and TRBJ2-1 were favored in newly diagnosed disease. Only peripheral blood was studied, because thyroid tissue, the primary lesion, was inaccessible.

The time point label corresponds to: persistent/refractory GD, antithyroid drugs over 5 years with positive TRAb. RNA was extracted from PBMCs in TRIzol for both TCR sequencing and RNA sequencing. The diagnosis of Graves' disease was made according to American Thyroid Association guidelines. Patients were recruited from an endocrinology department in Xi'an, China. Each patient gave approximately 9.7 milliliters of peripheral blood, collected in an EDTA anticoagulant tube. Ficoll Paque Plus density gradient separation was used to isolate PBMCs, and no further T cell sorting was done. An Agilent 2100 Bioanalyzer and agarose gel were used to assess RNA quality, and a NanoDrop 2000 was used to measure RNA concentration.

This sample comprised peripheral blood mononuclear cells (PBMCs), obtained when the disease was refractory, from a patient treated with antithyroid drugs. The receptor was isolated from a female donor with Graves disease. This chain is built from TRBV2 and TRBJ1-1; a confident D gene designation cannot be given. The nucleotides are TGTGCCAGCAGTGCCCTACCTATGGGTGAAGCTTTCTTT. This sequence encodes CASSALPMGEAFF.